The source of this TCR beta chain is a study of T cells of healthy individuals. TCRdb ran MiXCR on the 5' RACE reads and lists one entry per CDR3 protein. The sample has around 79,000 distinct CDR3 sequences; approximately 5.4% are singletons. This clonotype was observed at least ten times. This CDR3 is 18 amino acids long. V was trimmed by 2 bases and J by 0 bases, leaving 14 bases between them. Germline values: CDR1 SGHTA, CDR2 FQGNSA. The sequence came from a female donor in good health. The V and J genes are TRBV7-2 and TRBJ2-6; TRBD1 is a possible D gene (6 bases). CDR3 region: CASSLPGDPISGANVLTF. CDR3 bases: TGTGCCAGCAGCTTACCAGGGGACCCCATCTCTGGGGCCAACGTCCTGACTTTC.